Below are 10 T cell receptor beta chains sequenced from a single sample in a study of control samples from healthy donors and cancer patients. The data were produced by immunoSEQ multiplex PCR, yet TCRdb's version contains in-frame clones alone and is incomplete. The sample carries about 77,000 clones, about 92% recorded once. The sample consisted of blood. The receptors shown here come from an older woman in good health.

This clone has just a few counts. V usage is TRBV6-1 and J usage is TRBJ1-2; D uncertain. Germline assignment: CDR1 MNHNS and CDR2 SASEGT. V lost 2 bases and J 4 bases, leaving 20 bases between the germline ends. The CDR3 sequence is 17 residues long. Here the CDR3 DNA reads TGTGCCAGCAGTGAATGGTACGGATCCCCTTCGGCCTATGGCTACACCTTC. Protein: CASSEWYGSPSAYGYTF.

The CDR3 spells CASSTGQGAFSQPQHF. As DNA, the CDR3 is TGTGCCAGCAGTACAGGACAGGGGGCTTTCAGTCAGCCCCAGCATTTT. The chain recombines TRBV27 with TRBJ1-5; 11 bases are a match to TRBD1. V was pared by 5 bases and J by 6 bases, with 9 bases of the junction left unmatched. The length of the CDR3 is 16 residues. The germline CDR1 and CDR2 sequences are MNHEY and SMNVEV (reference sequence).

This chain connects TRBV28 to TRBJ1-1; 10 positions agree with TRBD1. Germline V gene sequence: CDR1 MDHEN, CDR2 SYDVKM. This CDR3 has 13 residues. V lost 3 bases to trimming and J lost 10 bases; unmatched junction nucleotides: 5. This chain's CDR3 is CASSLDRGGLAFF. The CDR3 nucleotides are TGTGCCAGCAGTTTGGACAGGGGGGGTTTAGCTTTCTTT.

This clone came up once. The rearrangement joins TRBV3-1 (or the pseudogene TRBV3-2) to TRBJ2-5; a weak D match, TRBD1 (5 bases). The CDR3 runs to 15 residues. V was cut by 1 base and J by 5 bases, with 14 bases left in between. CDR1 and CDR2 (germline): LGHDT, YNNKEL (reference sequence). The CDR3 reads CASSQVPDNVETQYF. The CDR3 region has the DNA TGTGCCAGCAGCCAAGTCCCGGACAATGTGGAGACCCAGTACTTC.

The V gene is TRBV7-9, the J gene TRBJ1-1; D ambiguous. Trimming shortened V by 2 bases and J by 5 bases, and 6 bases separated the two germline ends. Germline V gene sequence: CDR1 SEHNR, CDR2 FQNEAQ (reference sequence). This CDR3 is 12 amino acids long. CDR3 sequence reads: CASSLPWTEAFF. DNA for the CDR3: TGTGCCAGCAGCTTACCTTGGACTGAAGCTTTCTTT. The full variable domain, its missing parts supplied by reference TRBV7-9 and TRBJ1-1, is DTGVSQNPRHKITKRGQNVTFRCDPISEHNRLYWYRQTLGQGPEFLTYFQNEAQLEKSRLLSDRFSAERPKGSFSTLEIQRTEQGDSAMYLCASSLPWTEAFFGQGTRLTVV.

This sequence joins TRBV27 and TRBJ1-4; a possible D gene is TRBD1 (5 bases). Germline V gene sequence: CDR1 MNHEY, CDR2 SMNVEV (reference sequence). Trimming shortened V by 2 bases and J by 4 bases, and 11 bases separated the two germline ends. This CDR3 has 15 amino acids. The CDR3 sequence: CASSLGGEGNEKLFF. The CDR3 coding sequence is TGTGCCAGCAGTTTAGGGGGAGAAGGTAATGAAAAACTGTTTTTT.

The DNA for the CDR3 is TGTGCCAGCAGTTACTCGAGGTCTCTAGGGACAGATACGCAGTATTTT. As protein: CASSYSRSLGTDTQYF. V is TRBV6-5 and J is TRBJ2-3; D uncertain. The CDR3 consists of 16 residues. Trimming took off 0 bases at V and 3 bases at J, with 13 bases between the two ends. The germline CDR1 and CDR2 sequences are MNHEY and SVGAGI.

The J gene is TRBJ2-3, the V gene TRBV11-1, with 9 bases that match TRBD1. Per germline, CDR1 SGHAT and CDR2 FQDESV (reference sequence). The CDR3 sequence is 14 residues long. J was trimmed by 5 bases and V by 3 bases; bases with no gene match: 3. CDR3 nucleotides: TGTGCCAGCAGCTTGGGGACAGGGTTAGATACGCAGTATTTT. Protein product: CASSLGTGLDTQYF.

V usage is TRBV7-8 and J usage is TRBJ2-2; D may correspond to TRBD1 or TRBD2 (5 bases each). Trimming took off 1 base at V and 0 bases at J, with 9 bases between the two ends. CDR1 is SGHVS, CDR2 FQNEAQ, per germline. There are 16 residues in the CDR3. The CDR3 DNA is TGTGCCAGCAGCTTAGTAGAGGGGCCGAACACCGGGGAGCTGTTTTTT. Translating it yields CASSLVEGPNTGELFF.

To note about this clone: A junction boundary mismatches the germline segment, possibly from a read error. This chain links TRBV2 with TRBJ1-5; D is undetermined. The CDR3 sequence is 14 residues long. Germline V gene sequence: CDR1 SNHLY, CDR2 FYNNEI. CDR3 in DNA: TGTGCCAGCAGTGGGAGTCAGCGCAATCAGCCCCAACATTTT. Its translation: CASSGSQRNQPQHF. The variable domain in full, completed from reference TRBV2 and TRBJ1-5, reads EPEVTQTPSHQVTQMGQEVILRCVPISNHLYFYWYRQILGQKVEFLVSFYNNEISEKSEIFDDQFSVERPDGSNFTLKIRSTKLEDSAMYFCASSGSQRNQPQHFGDGTRLSIL.